This T cell receptor beta chain derives from a study of T cells in Graves' hyperthyroidism and ophthalmopathy. Study-level findings and limits: The model predicted ophthalmopathy a median 6.5 months before onset.

The J segment lost 3 bases and the V segment lost 4 bases, leaving 2 bases of the junction unmatched. The CDR3 consists of 13 residues. CDR1 is SQVTM and CDR2 is ANQGSEA in the germline V gene. As for this clonotype: Antigen unknown.

Thyroid ultrasound, orbital computed tomography, clinical symptoms, and serum thyroxine and TRAb underpinned diagnoses. PBMCs stemmed from approximately 9.1 ml fresh peripheral blood. Amplification of TCR beta CDR3 regions used RNA as the template. The TCR CDR3 first-round RT-PCR relied on the HTBI primer set. TCRdb reanalysed the multiplex PCR reads using MiXCR and keeps one entry per CDR3 protein. The sample records roughly 240,000 distinct CDR3 sequences, roughly a quarter being singletons. The sample taken for sequencing was blood. The chain recombines TRBV29-1 with TRBJ2-7, with 11 bases lining up with TRBD2. The origin of this receptor is a woman between 35 and 50 years old with Graves' ophthalmopathy. CDR3 loop: CSVVTSGIYEQYF. CDR3 DNA: TGCAGCGTTGTGACTAGCGGGATCTACGAGCAGTACTTC.